These T cell receptor beta chains were read from a single sample in a study of technical replicates of blood from several donors. Profiling relied on immunoSEQ multiplex PCR, and the TCRdb table lists in-frame clones only, not all of them. The table shows over 65,000 clones, with roughly 94% occurring only once. Sequenced: T cells isolated from PBMCs. These receptors originate from a human donor in good health. Both conserved end residues are part of each CDR3.

14	TRBV5-1	CASSYSGGESEQYF
17	TRBV9	CASSVREARGHWYEQFF
15	TRBV5-8	CASSLGVRDGDEQYF
14	TRBV12-5	CASAGQGAYGEAFF
16	TRBV30	CAWNSGQGAVNTEAFF
14	TRBV5-8	CASSLDDRGYEQYF
14	TRBV28	CASSSSGRRDEQYF
14	TRBV5-6	CASSPLLTGSGYTF
16	TRBV29-1	CSVYRQGAVYGTEAFF
16	TRBV2	CASRPQGARGTGELFF
16	TRBV30	CAWSGTGEPLNYGYTF
14	TRBV30	CAWSWGGSYNEQFF
15	TRBV7-2	CAVQGDRPMNTEAFF
12	TRBV7-9	CASSLGSGEQYF
15	TRBV5-1	CASSLSPAGPDEQYF
20	TRBV11-3	CASSSAAGGRNKQDTDTQYF
15	TRBV27	CASTLNSGGVEPLFF
14	TRBV11-2	CASSQHTNTGELFF
15	TRBV21-1	CASSVRGHSSYEQYF
14	TRBV6-5	CASSYSTGKEGYTF
15	TRBV15	CATSETGEYTGELFF
18	TRBV2	CASSVENSWTSRYNEQFF
16	TRBV30	CAWDRTGTSGANVLTF
14	TRBV19	CASARQDTGNTIYF
16	TRBV6-5	CASSYSGGLNTGELFF
17	TRBV4-2	CASGVSLAGSSTDTQYF
14	TRBV25-1	CASSEGAGANVLTF
15	TRBV4-1	CASSQGTEGTYEQYF